This TCR beta chain was documented in a study of molecular identifiers for immune sequencing clone quantification. Study observations and caveats: Clonotypes surpassing 20 RNA copies contained over 98% of effector molecules, versus under 1% in naive cells.

Regarding this clonotype: Its target is not known. The junction departs from the called germline gene at one end, perhaps through a read error.

One entry per CDR3 protein, called by TCRdb with MiXCR from the PCR reads. The sample lists roughly 630,000 distinct CDR3 sequences; about 25% were seen once. Germline CDR1 is ENHRY and CDR2 is SYGVKD. The CDR3 is made up of 18 amino acids. The V and J genes are TRBV10-3 and TRBJ2-3, with 9 nucleotides matching TRBD1. The sequence was obtained from a human donor in good health. Some libraries in this study had Jurkat cell RNA spiked in. Sequenced input: naive CD8+ T cells from blood, with Jurkat cell RNA spiked in. Documented subset: FACS-sorted CD8+CD4-CCR7+CD45RA+ naive T cells. CDR3 DNA sequence: TGTGCCATCAGTGAGCCCGAAGGTTTGGGACAGGGCACAGATACGGAGTATTTT. Protein product: CAISEPEGLGQGTDTEYF.